The clone carrying this T cell receptor (beta chain) was detected ten times or more. Antigen: not known. These data come from a study of regulatory T cells in long-lasting Graves disease. This CDR3 region has 14 residues. V was cut by 5 bases and J by 6 bases, with 14 bases left in between. Per germline, CDR1 SEHNR and CDR2 FQNEAQ (reference sequence). CDR3-region Arm-PCR and iRepertoire HTBI primers produced the TCR beta libraries. TCRdb passed the multiplex PCR reads through MiXCR, listing each CDR3 protein once. The sample holds 540,000 or so distinct CDR3 sequences, roughly 12% seen once. General observations from the study: Persistent Graves' patients showed a TCR diversity that was lower than that of newly diagnosed ones.

Noted time point: newly diagnosed GD, antithyroid drugs for less than 3 months. Researchers made the TCR library from RNA that was extracted from PBMCs. Peripheral blood, around 9 milliliters of it, was drawn into EDTA tubes. The sample was also reused in another study, on T cells in Graves' hyperthyroidism and ophthalmopathy. That report notes: Primed by the HTBI set, a first-round RT-PCR was run on the TCR CDR3. Patients with ophthalmopathy were separated from those with stable hyperthyroidism by a 13 V-J model.

The TCR sequence derives from a man aged 25-45 years with Graves disease. This chain joins TRBV7-9 and TRBJ2-1; TRBD2 might be the D (6 bases). The starting material was peripheral blood mononuclear cells (PBMCs), obtained at new diagnosis, from a patient treated with antithyroid drugs. The CDR3 coding sequence is TGTGCCAGCAGCCCCCGACTAGAGTCCAATGAGCAGTTCTTC. Encoded protein: CASSPRLESNEQFF.